The 28 T cell receptor beta chains below come from one sample, sequenced in a study of cytomegalovirus exposure and HLA in healthy donors. 13 Jbeta primers and 60 Vbeta primers were used for the PCR. Profiled with immunoSEQ multiplex PCR; TCRdb holds only in-frame clones, not every one. The table lists 100,000 to 150,000 clones, about four fifths of them singletons. Input material: PBMCs. The receptors shown here come from a man aged 18 to 35 in good health and CMV-seronegative.

With regard to this clone: At one end the junction does not follow the germline gene, possibly because of a read error. J is TRBJ2-2 and V is TRBV7-9; TRBD2 matches 9 bases. The CDR3 length is 16 residues. Germline V gene data show CDR1 as SEHNR and CDR2 as FQNEAQ (reference sequence). The DNA for the CDR3 is TGTTCCAGCAGCCCCGTAGCGGGGGTAAACACCGGGGAGCTGTTTTTT. Encoded protein: CSSSPVAGVNTGELFF.

This clone showed up just once. The genes are TRBV27 and TRBJ2-1, with TRBD1 matching over 10 bases. This CDR3 region has 17 residues. Germline trimming cut 6 bases from V and 7 bases from J; bases unmatched to any gene: 15. Germline-derived CDR1 and CDR2 are MNHEY and SMNVEV (reference sequence). The CDR3 bases are TGTGCCAGCAGGGACAGGGGGATGTTGTCGTTCTCGAATGAGCAGTTCTTC. This encodes CASRDRGMLSFSNEQFF.

The chain recombines TRBV7-6 with TRBJ1-4, with unresolved D. V was clipped by 5 bases and J by 8 bases, with 15 bases between them. There are 14 residues in the CDR3. CDR1 and CDR2 from the germline V gene are SGHVS and FNYEAQ. DNA for the CDR3: TGTGCCAGCAGCCCAGAGTGGGGAGGCGAAAAACTGTTTTTT. Its protein is CASSPEWGGEKLFF.

This chain uses TRBV5-1 with TRBJ1-1, with D tentatively TRBD1 (6 bases). Trimming left V 5 bases short and J 7 bases short, with 15 bases between. The CDR3 has 13 amino acids. The V gene's germline CDR1 is SGHRS and CDR2 YFSETQ. CDR3 bases: TGCGCCAGCAGTACAGGGCGAACGGGTGAAGCTTTCTTT. Its protein product is CASSTGRTGEAFF.

This clone was counted once. The gene calls are TRBV6-1 and TRBJ2-2, with 12 nucleotides matching TRBD2. This CDR3 comprises 16 residues. With 1 base clipped from V and 5 bases from J, the junction kept 2 bases outside the gene matches. Germline V gives CDR1 MNHNS, CDR2 SASEGT. The CDR3 region is CASSEVTSGGTGELFF. DNA for the CDR3: TGTGCCAGCAGTGAAGTGACTAGCGGGGGAACCGGGGAGCTGTTTTTT.

The rearrangement links TRBV6-6 to TRBJ1-2; no definite D call. Deletions cut 2 bases from V and 8 bases from J, with 12 bases between. This CDR3 is 13 amino acids long. In germline, CDR1 is MNHNY, CDR2 SVGAGI (reference sequence). CDR3 nucleotides: TGTGCCAGCAGTTACGTTGAGCTATGGGGCTACACCTTC. Translated: CASSYVELWGYTF.

CDR3 sequence (DNA): TGTGCCAGCAGCTTAGAGGGCCGGGGCGGGGGTACTGAAGCTTTCTTT. Encoded protein: CASSLEGRGGGTEAFF. This chain uses TRBV7-9 with TRBJ1-1; the D gene is possibly TRBD1 (5 bases). CDR1 is SEHNR, CDR2 FQNEAQ, per germline (reference sequence). CDR3 length: 16 residues. The V end lost 1 base, the J end lost 5 bases, and 17 bases lay between the germline ends.

This clone was seen only a few times. V is TRBV11-3 and J is TRBJ2-1, with TRBD2 matching over 7 bases. Losses at the gene ends were 2 bases for V and 9 bases for J; bases not matched to a gene: 10. This CDR3 comprises 15 residues. The V gene's germline CDR1 is SGHNT and CDR2 YENEEA. CDR3 in amino acids: CASSLRAGSGVEQFF. CDR3 in DNA: TGTGCCAGCAGCTTAAGGGCAGGGAGCGGGGTTGAGCAGTTCTTC.

The chain is built from TRBV6-1 and TRBJ2-7; D may be TRBD1 (6 bases). Per germline, CDR1 MNHNS and CDR2 SASEGT. The length of the CDR3 is 14 residues. The ends were cut back, 0 bases at V and 0 bases at J, with 6 bases in the middle. The CDR3, as DNA: TGTGCCAGCAGTGAAGCGGACAGCTCCTACGAGCAGTACTTC. This sequence encodes CASSEADSSYEQYF.

The chain couples TRBV7-9 to TRBJ2-1; D remains ambiguous. Deletions cut 2 bases from V and 6 bases from J, with 5 bases between. Looked up from germline, CDR1 is SEHNR and CDR2 is FQNEAQ (reference sequence). There are 12 residues in the CDR3. This CDR3 reads CASSLIRNEQFF. For the CDR3, the DNA is TGTGCCAGCAGCTTAATCCGCAATGAGCAGTTCTTC.

This sequence joins TRBV2 and TRBJ1-2, with a weak D call TRBD1 (6 bases). The CDR3 is made up of 15 amino acids. Trimming took off 6 bases at V and 0 bases at J, with 14 bases between the two ends. The germline CDR1 and CDR2 sequences are SNHLY and FYNNEI. CDR3 nucleotide sequence: TGTGCCAGCAGCCTAGCGGAGGGGGCTAACTATGGCTACACCTTC. Residues: CASSLAEGANYGYTF.

The V call is TRBV7-9, the J call TRBJ2-2, with D maybe TRBD2 (5 bases). The CDR3 has 15 residues. The V gene lost 2 bases and the J gene lost 1 base, with 8 bases spanning the gap. Germline CDR1 is SEHNR and CDR2 is FQNEAQ (reference sequence). CDR3 bases: TGTGCCAGCAGCTTATCTCGGGGGAACACCGGGGAGCTGTTTTTT. Encoded protein: CASSLSRGNTGELFF. Variable domain in full (rest from reference TRBV7-9 and TRBJ2-2): DTGVSQNPRHKITKRGQNVTFRCDPISEHNRLYWYRQTLGQGPEFLTYFQNEAQLEKSRLLSDRFSAERPKGSFSTLEIQRTEQGDSAMYLCASSLSRGNTGELFFGEGSRLTVL.

The chain employs TRBV5-6 and TRBJ1-5; 9 nucleotides line up with TRBD1. The ends lost 4 bases at V and 5 bases at J; junction bases unmatched: 10. CDR3 length: 16 residues. The germline V gene has CDR1 SGHDT and CDR2 YYEEEE. In DNA form, the CDR3 reads TGTGCCAGCAGCCTAAGTTGGGGACAGGGATATCAGCCCCAGCATTTT. Encoded protein: CASSLSWGQGYQPQHF. The whole variable domain, remainder taken from reference TRBV5-6 and TRBJ1-5, is DAGVTQSPTHLIKTRGQQVTLRCSPKSGHDTVSWYQQALGQGPQFIFQYYEEEERQRGNFPDRFSGHQFPNYSSELNVNALLLGDSALYLCASSLSWGQGYQPQHFGDGTRLSIL.

This clone was counted a single time. The chain employs TRBV19 and TRBJ1-5, with TRBD1 matching 7 bases. Germline values: CDR1 LNHDA, CDR2 SQIVND (reference sequence). The CDR3 loop spans 17 amino acids. For the CDR3, the DNA is TGTGCATCAGGGGGGCAGGGCAAGAGAGCCAGCAATCAGCCCCAGCATTTT. It specifies CASGGQGKRASNQPQHF.

V and J are TRBV9 and TRBJ1-3; tentative D call: TRBD1 (5 bases). V gave up 4 bases and J gave up 2 bases, with 13 bases separating them. Germline V gene lookup returns CDR1 SGDLS and CDR2 YYNGEE. This CDR3 contains 15 residues. CDR3 coding DNA: TGTGCCAGCAGCCGAAGCGGGGGAACTGGAAACACCATATATTTT. It specifies CASSRSGGTGNTIYF.

The chain couples TRBV5-8 to TRBJ1-5; no firm D call. Germline V gives CDR1 SGHTS, CDR2 YDEGEE. The length of the CDR3 is 13 residues. V lost 7 bases, J lost 0 bases, and 8 bases lay in between. The CDR3 nucleotides read TGTGCCAGCCAACGGTATAGCAATCAGCCCCAGCATTTT. It is translated as CASQRYSNQPQHF.

The genes are TRBV11-1 and TRBJ2-5; D unresolved. The end of the DNA is better explained by TRBJ2-7, so the J call may be wrong. The CDR3 has 15 residues. Germline CDR1 reads SGHAT; CDR2 reads FQDESV (reference sequence). This CDR3 is CASSEVSAVDYEQYF. In DNA, the CDR3 is TGTGCCAGCAGCGAAGTCAGTGCCGTAGACTACGAGCAGTACTTC.

The V call is TRBV7-6, the J call TRBJ2-7; TRBD1 is a possible D gene (5 bases). V lost 0 bases and J 0 bases, leaving 6 bases between the germline ends. The CDR3 spans 14 residues. Per germline, CDR1 SGHVS and CDR2 FNYEAQ. The CDR3 nucleotides read TGTGCCAGCAGCTTAGCCAGGGACTCCTACGAGCAGTACTTC. Protein: CASSLARDSYEQYF.

This clone was found once. In DNA form, the CDR3 reads TGCGCCAGCAGCCTAGGAATCGGGGAGCTGTTTTTT. Its protein is CASSLGIGELFF. The chain recombines TRBV5-1 with TRBJ2-2; D not resolved. With 4 bases removed from V and 7 bases from J, the gap between germline ends came to 8 bases. The germline V gene has CDR1 SGHRS and CDR2 YFSETQ. CDR3 length equals 12 residues.

CDR3 loop: CATSRNPDRVETQYF. In DNA, the CDR3 is TGTGCCACCAGCAGAAACCCGGACAGGGTAGAGACCCAGTACTTC. The chain joins TRBV15 to TRBJ2-5; 8 nucleotides agree with TRBD1. The germline CDR1 and CDR2 sequences are LNHNV and YYDKDF (reference sequence). After removal of 2 bases from V and 4 bases from J, the junction contained 6 bases not matched to a gene. The CDR3 consists of 15 residues.

The rearrangement uses TRBV11-1 and TRBJ1-5; 9 bases fit TRBD1. V was clipped by 6 bases and J by 3 bases; unmatched bases: 6. CDR1 is SGHAT and CDR2 is FQDESV in the germline V gene (reference sequence). The CDR3 totals 15 residues. The CDR3 region is CASSLGTGLNQPQHF. CDR3 DNA sequence: TGTGCCAGCAGTCTTGGGACAGGGCTCAATCAGCCCCAGCATTTT.

The gene calls are TRBV7-9 and TRBJ1-5; D is uncertain. The CDR3 runs to 12 residues. The V gene's germline CDR1 is SEHNR and CDR2 FQNEAQ (reference sequence). Trimming removed 3 bases from V and 5 bases from J, with 5 bases in between. This CDR3 reads CASSLAYQPQHF. CDR3 sequence (DNA): TGTGCCAGCAGCTTGGCCTATCAGCCCCAGCATTTT.

The J gene is TRBJ1-1, the V gene TRBV6-7, with 8 bases identical to TRBD1. TRBV6-7 is recorded as an ORF, its role being uncertain. CDR3 length: 14 residues. After removal of 8 bases from V and 2 bases from J, the junction contained 7 bases not matched to a gene. CDR3 amino acids: CASPVSGGNTEAFF. The CDR3 region has the DNA TGTGCCAGCCCTGTTTCAGGGGGCAACACTGAAGCTTTCTTT.

The table lists this clone with a count of one. For the CDR3, the DNA is TGTGCCAGCAGCTTAGAGACTTATACCACAGATACGCAGTATTTT. Translated: CASSLETYTTDTQYF. The chain recombines TRBV7-9 with TRBJ2-3; D remains unclear. CDR1 and CDR2 (germline): SEHNR, FQNEAQ (reference sequence). The CDR3 consists of 15 residues. V was pared by 1 base and J by 2 bases, with 10 bases between.

The V call is TRBV7-6, the J call TRBJ1-1, with 7 bases lining up with TRBD1. With 1 base clipped from V and 4 bases from J, the junction kept 3 bases outside the gene matches. Per germline, CDR1 SGHVS and CDR2 FNYEAQ. The length of the CDR3 is 14 residues. CDR3 nucleotides: TGTGCCAGCAGCTTAGGGGGACAGCCCACTGAAGCTTTCTTT. Translating it yields CASSLGGQPTEAFF. The full variable domain, completed using reference TRBV7-6 and TRBJ1-1, is GAGVSQSPRYKVTKRGQDVALRCDPISGHVSLYWYRQALGQGPEFLTYFNYEAQQDKSGLPNDRFSAERPEGSISTLTIQRTEQRDSAMYRCASSLGGQPTEAFFGQGTRLTVV.

This sequence joins TRBV6-1 and TRBJ2-3; tentatively, D is TRBD2 (6 bases). This CDR3 has 15 residues. Germline V gene sequence: CDR1 MNHNS, CDR2 SASEGT. Trimming took 1 base from V and 5 from J, leaving 13 bases between them. CDR3 coding DNA: TGTGCCAGCAGTGAAGTAAGGGCGCGGGAAGATACGCAGTATTTT. Amino acids: CASSEVRAREDTQYF.

The chain joins TRBV5-1 to TRBJ1-2; 7 nucleotides match TRBD1. This CDR3 comprises 13 residues. V gave up 8 bases and J gave up 3 bases; unmatched junction bases: 7. The germline gives CDR1 SGHRS, CDR2 YFSETQ. CDR3 nucleotide sequence: TGCGCCAGTAGGAGGGGACAGCACTATGGCTACACCTTC. Amino acids: CASRRGQHYGYTF.

V and J are TRBV11-1 and TRBJ2-3; 10 bases fit TRBD1. The CDR3 has 15 residues. The V gene's germline CDR1 is SGHAT and CDR2 FQDESV (reference sequence). The V and J ends lost 5 bases and 1 base, in that order; junction bases with no gene match: 3. The CDR3 DNA reads TGTGCCAGCAGCCCGGGGACAGGGGGCACAGATACGCAGTATTTT. It yields the protein CASSPGTGGTDTQYF.